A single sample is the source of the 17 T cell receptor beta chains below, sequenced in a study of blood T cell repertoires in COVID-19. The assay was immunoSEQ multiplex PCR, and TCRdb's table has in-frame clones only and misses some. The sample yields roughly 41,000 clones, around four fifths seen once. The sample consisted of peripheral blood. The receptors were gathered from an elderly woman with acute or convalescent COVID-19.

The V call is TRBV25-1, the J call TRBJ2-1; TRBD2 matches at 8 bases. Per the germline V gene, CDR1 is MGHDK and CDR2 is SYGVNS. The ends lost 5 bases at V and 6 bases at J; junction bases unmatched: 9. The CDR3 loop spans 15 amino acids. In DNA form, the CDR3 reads TGTGCCAGCAGTCCAATCGGGGGGGCCGTCAATGAGCAGTTCTTC. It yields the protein CASSPIGGAVNEQFF.

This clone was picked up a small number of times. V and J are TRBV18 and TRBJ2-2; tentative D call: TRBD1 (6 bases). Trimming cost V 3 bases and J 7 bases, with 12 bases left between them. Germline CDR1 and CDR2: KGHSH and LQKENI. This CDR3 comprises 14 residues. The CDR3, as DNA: TGTGCCAGCTCACCCGCAGGGGCGGTCGGGGAGCTGTTTTTT. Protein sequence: CASSPAGAVGELFF.

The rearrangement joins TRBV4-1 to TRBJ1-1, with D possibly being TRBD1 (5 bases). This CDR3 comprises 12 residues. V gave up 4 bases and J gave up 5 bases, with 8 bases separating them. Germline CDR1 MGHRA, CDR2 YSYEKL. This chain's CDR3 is CASSRPGTEAFF. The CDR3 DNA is TGCGCCAGCAGCCGCCCAGGGACTGAAGCTTTCTTT.

The CDR3 region has the DNA TGTGCCAGCAGTGGACCTCGGGACAACTACAATGAGCAGTTCTTC. Amino acid sequence: CASSGPRDNYNEQFF. The chain has TRBV2 and TRBJ2-1, with D perhaps matching TRBD1 (6 bases). V lost 4 bases to trimming and J lost 3 bases, with 13 bases between them. There are 15 residues in the CDR3. CDR1 is SNHLY, CDR2 FYNNEI, per germline.

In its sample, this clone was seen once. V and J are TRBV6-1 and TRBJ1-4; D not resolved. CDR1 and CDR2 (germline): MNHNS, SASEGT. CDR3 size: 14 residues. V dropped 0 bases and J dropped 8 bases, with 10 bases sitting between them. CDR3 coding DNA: TGTGCCAGCAGTGAAGCGGGCAGAGGGGAAAAACTGTTTTTT. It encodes CASSEAGRGEKLFF.

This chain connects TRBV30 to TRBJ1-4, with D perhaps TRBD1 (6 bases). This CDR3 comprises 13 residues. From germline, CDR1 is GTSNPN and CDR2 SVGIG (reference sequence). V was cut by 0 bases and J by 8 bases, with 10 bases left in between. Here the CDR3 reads CAWSVGQGEKLFF. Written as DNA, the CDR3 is TGTGCCTGGAGTGTAGGCCAGGGGGAAAAACTGTTTTTT.

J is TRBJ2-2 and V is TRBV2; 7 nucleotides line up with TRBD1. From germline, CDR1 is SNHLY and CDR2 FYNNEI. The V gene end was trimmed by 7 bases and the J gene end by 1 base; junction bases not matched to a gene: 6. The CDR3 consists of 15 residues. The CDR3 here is CASTWDRMNTGELFF. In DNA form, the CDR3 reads TGTGCCAGCACCTGGGACAGAATGAACACCGGGGAGCTGTTTTTT.

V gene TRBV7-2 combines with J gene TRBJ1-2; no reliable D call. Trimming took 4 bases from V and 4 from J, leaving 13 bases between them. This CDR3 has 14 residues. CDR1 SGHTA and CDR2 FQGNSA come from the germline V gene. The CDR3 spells CASSSYRELYGYTF. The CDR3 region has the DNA TGTGCCAGCAGCTCGTACCGGGAGCTCTATGGCTACACCTTC.

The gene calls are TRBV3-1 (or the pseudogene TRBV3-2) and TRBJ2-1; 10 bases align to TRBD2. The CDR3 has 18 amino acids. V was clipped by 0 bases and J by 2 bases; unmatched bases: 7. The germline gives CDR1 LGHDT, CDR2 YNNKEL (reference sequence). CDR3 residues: CASSQDRLAGVPYNEQFF. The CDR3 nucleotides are TGTGCCAGCAGCCAAGATAGGCTAGCGGGAGTACCCTACAATGAGCAGTTCTTC.

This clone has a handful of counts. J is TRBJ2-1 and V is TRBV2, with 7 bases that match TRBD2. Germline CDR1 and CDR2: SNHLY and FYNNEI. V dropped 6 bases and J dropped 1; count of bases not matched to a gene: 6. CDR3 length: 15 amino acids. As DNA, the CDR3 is TGTGCCAGCAGGCTGCTAGCGGAATCCTACAATGAGCAGTTCTTC. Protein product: CASRLLAESYNEQFF.

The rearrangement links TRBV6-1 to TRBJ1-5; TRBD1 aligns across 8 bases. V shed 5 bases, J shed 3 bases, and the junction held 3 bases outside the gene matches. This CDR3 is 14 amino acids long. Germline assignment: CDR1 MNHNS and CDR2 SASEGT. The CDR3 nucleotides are TGTGCCAGCAGTCGGACAGGGTTCAATCAGCCCCAGCATTTT. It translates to CASSRTGFNQPQHF.

For the CDR3, the DNA is TGCGCCAGCAGCGAGGACAGATTCACCGGGGAGCTGTTTTTT. Its protein is CASSEDRFTGELFF. V is TRBV5-1 and J is TRBJ2-2; a possible D gene is TRBD1 (6 bases). V lost 4 bases to trimming and J lost 4 bases, with 11 bases between them. There are 14 residues in the CDR3. Germline V gene data show CDR1 as SGHRS and CDR2 as YFSETQ.

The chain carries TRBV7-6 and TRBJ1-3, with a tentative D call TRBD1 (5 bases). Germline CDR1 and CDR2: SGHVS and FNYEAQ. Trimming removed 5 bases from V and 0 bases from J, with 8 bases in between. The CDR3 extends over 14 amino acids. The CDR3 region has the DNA TGTGCCAGCAGCGCCCAGGGCTCTGGAAACACCATATATTTT. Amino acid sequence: CASSAQGSGNTIYF.

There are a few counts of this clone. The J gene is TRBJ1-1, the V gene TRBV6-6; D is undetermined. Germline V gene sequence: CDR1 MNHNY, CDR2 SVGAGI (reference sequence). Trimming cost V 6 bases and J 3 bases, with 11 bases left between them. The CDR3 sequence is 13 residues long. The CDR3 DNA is TGTGCCAGCAGACTCATTGGAGACACTGAAGCTTTCTTT. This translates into CASRLIGDTEAFF.

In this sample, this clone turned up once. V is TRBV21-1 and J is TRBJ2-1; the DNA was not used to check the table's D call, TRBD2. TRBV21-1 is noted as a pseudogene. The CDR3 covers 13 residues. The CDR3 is CATLGGSRNEQFF. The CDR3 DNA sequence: TGTGCCACCCTGGGGGGGTCTCGCAATGAGCAGTTCTTC.

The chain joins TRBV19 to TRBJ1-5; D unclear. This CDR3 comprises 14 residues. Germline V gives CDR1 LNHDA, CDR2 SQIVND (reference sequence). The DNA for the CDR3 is TGTGGCTCGACACCACGGCCTCCAATTGGGCCCCAGCATTTT. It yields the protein CGSTPRPPIGPQHF.

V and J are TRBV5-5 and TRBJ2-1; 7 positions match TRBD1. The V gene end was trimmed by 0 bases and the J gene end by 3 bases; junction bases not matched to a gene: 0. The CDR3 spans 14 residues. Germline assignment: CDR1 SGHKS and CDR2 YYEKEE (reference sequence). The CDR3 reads CASSLGQGYNEQFF. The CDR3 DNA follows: TGTGCCAGCAGCTTGGGACAGGGCTACAATGAGCAGTTCTTC.